This T cell receptor (beta chain) appears in the sequencing data of a study of cytomegalovirus exposure and HLA in healthy donors. Use of 60 Vbeta and 13 Jbeta primers characterized the PCR. Method: immunoSEQ multiplex PCR; TCRdb's copy keeps in-frame clones and lacks some. The sample has roughly 230,000 clones, roughly 84% seen once. Regarding the study as a whole: The study labeled approximately 150 TCR beta chains cytomegalovirus-associated. What a later analysis reportedly showed was that an Asian-associated ancestry cluster had fewer N-insertions than the roughly 670-donor mean.

CDR3 size: 14 residues. The germline CDR1 and CDR2 sequences are SGHAT and FQNNGV. V lost 1 base to trimming and J lost 6 bases; unmatched junction nucleotides: 4. In regard to this clone: Its specificity is unknown.

The chain combines TRBV11-2 with TRBJ1-1; 8 bases fit TRBD1. This receptor was identified in a girl aged 2 to 10 in good health and CMV-seronegative. Sequencing used PBMCs. The CDR3 DNA reads TGTGCCAGCAGCTTAGCCGACAGGGGCCCTGAAGCTTTCTTT. Its protein product is CASSLADRGPEAFF.